These 27 T cell receptor beta chains originate from one sample sequenced in a study of molecular identifiers for immune sequencing clone quantification. TCRdb fed the PCR reads into MiXCR, producing one record per CDR3 protein. The sample comprises more than 250,000 distinct CDR3 sequences, about 22% of which are singletons, and 0.75% to 0.85% rests with the top ten. Sequencing used naive CD8+ T cells from blood, with Jurkat cell RNA spiked in. The subset denotes: FACS-sorted CD8+CD4-CCR7+CD45RA+ naive T cells. These receptors came from a human donor in good health. Some libraries in this study had Jurkat cell RNA spiked in.

This clonotype has ten or more counts. The chain uses TRBV7-6 and TRBJ1-1; perhaps TRBD1 as D (6 bases). This CDR3 spans 14 amino acids. Between the trimmed V and J ends, which lost 1 base and 6 bases, there was a span of 12 bases. Germline V gives CDR1 SGHVS, CDR2 FNYEAQ. The CDR3 is CASSLDLGAAEAFF. DNA of the CDR3: TGTGCCAGCAGCTTAGACCTGGGGGCGGCTGAAGCTTTCTTT.

This clonotype is a singleton in its sample. The J gene is TRBJ2-1, the V gene TRBV11-2; TRBD2 might be the D (7 bases). CDR1 is SGHAT, CDR2 FQNNGV, per germline. Trimming stripped 8 bases from V and 8 bases from J, with 22 bases between. The CDR3 is made up of 15 amino acids. CDR3 sequence: CASGGGGGRSDEQFF. DNA for the CDR3: TGTGCCAGCGGGGGGGGGGGGGGGCGTAGCGATGAGCAGTTCTTC.

This clonotype has ten or more counts. V gene TRBV19 combines with J gene TRBJ2-3; a weak D match, TRBD2 (5 bases). The V end was cut by 7 bases, the J end by 0 bases, with 23 bases between. Per the germline V gene, CDR1 is LNHDA and CDR2 is SQIVND (reference sequence). The CDR3 covers 18 residues. The CDR3 DNA reads TGTGCCAGTACCGAGGAATGGAGGTACGGGGATAGCACAGATACGCAGTATTTT. It yields the protein CASTEEWRYGDSTDTQYF.

This clonotype was counted a single time. This sequence may be a read error, since a much larger clone differs from it by one base. CDR3 region: CASSSRTGVDPGNTIYF. The CDR3 nucleotides read TGTGCCAGCAGCTCTAGGACAGGAGTCGACCCCGGAAACACCATATATTTT. The chain combines TRBV11-2 with TRBJ1-3; TRBD1 matches at 7 bases. V lost 4 bases and J lost 4; bases outside the gene matches: 13. The CDR3 has 17 residues. Germline V gene data show CDR1 as SGHAT and CDR2 as FQNNGV.

This clonotype was detected many times. The chain links TRBV14 to TRBJ2-3; D remains unclear. Germline V gene lookup returns CDR1 SGHDN and CDR2 FVKESK. V lost 0 bases and J 2 bases, leaving 15 bases between the germline ends. This CDR3 is 17 amino acids long. The CDR3 reads CASSQDSVLLDTDTQYF. CDR3 sequence (DNA): TGTGCCAGCAGCCAAGACTCGGTCCTTCTGGACACAGATACGCAGTATTTT.

There are many counts of this clonotype. V usage is TRBV7-9 and J usage is TRBJ2-1; 10 nucleotides line up with TRBD2. CDR1 is SEHNR and CDR2 is FQNEAQ in the germline V gene (reference sequence). Unmatched junction bases numbered 3, after V lost 2 bases and J lost 5 bases. The CDR3 sequence is 15 residues long. Here the CDR3 DNA reads TGTGCCAGCAGCTTATCTAGCGGGGGAAACAATGAGCAGTTCTTC. It translates to CASSLSSGGNNEQFF.

The chain combines TRBV6-2 or TRBV6-3 with TRBJ1-5, with D possibly matching TRBD1 (6 bases). The germline CDR1 and CDR2 sequences are MNHEY and SVGEGT. The CDR3 is 15 residues long. Deletions cut 0 bases from V and 7 bases from J, with 13 bases between. The CDR3 nucleotides read TGTGCCAGCAGTTACTCCCTCAGGGGTGGCCAGCCCCAGCATTTT. This sequence encodes CASSYSLRGGQPQHF.

This clonotype was observed many times. In nucleotides, the CDR3 is TGTGCCAGCAGTCCAGACAGGGATGGCTACACCTTC. It encodes CASSPDRDGYTF. This chain uses TRBV6-2 or TRBV6-3 with TRBJ1-2, with TRBD1 identical over 7 bases. Looked up from germline, CDR1 is MNHEY and CDR2 is SVGEGT. V lost 5 bases, J lost 6 bases, and 3 bases stayed unmatched. This CDR3 contains 12 residues.

This clonotype was picked up many times. J is TRBJ2-3 and V is TRBV2, with D perhaps being TRBD1 or TRBD2 (5 bases each). Germline V CDR1 and CDR2: SNHLY, FYNNEI. The CDR3 length is 12 residues. Trimming removed 6 bases at V and 3 bases at J, with 7 bases between. The CDR3 loop is CASRGETDTQYF. CDR3 DNA sequence: TGTGCCAGCAGGGGGGAAACAGATACGCAGTATTTT.

This clonotype was seen ten or more times. The V call is TRBV7-2, the J call TRBJ2-3; 8 positions match TRBD2. This CDR3 is 16 amino acids long. Trimming at V came to 0 bases and at J to 3 bases, leaving 5 bases not matched to a gene. Germline assignment: CDR1 SGHTA and CDR2 FQGNSA. The CDR3 nucleotides are TGTGCCAGCAGCTTAGCCATAGCGGGAAGGACAGATACGCAGTATTTT. Its translation is CASSLAIAGRTDTQYF.

To note about this clonotype: A read error is likely, as this CDR3 ends without the conserved phenylalanine or tryptophan. The rearrangement links TRBV27 to TRBJ1-2; 7 bases agree with TRBD1. V was clipped by 0 bases and J by 3 bases; unmatched bases: 7. The CDR3 contains 16 residues. The germline V gene encodes CDR1 MNHEY and CDR2 SMNVEV (reference sequence). Here the CDR3 DNA reads TGTGCCAGCAGTTTATCTTATTTAGGGGGCGACTATGGCTACACCTCC. Protein sequence: CASSLSYLGGDYGYTS.

The sample holds many counts of this clonotype. The CDR3 reads CASSQIQPEAFF. Written as DNA, the CDR3 is TGTGCCAGCAGCCAGATTCAACCTGAAGCTTTCTTT. This chain links TRBV7-9 with TRBJ1-1; D unresolved. Trimming removed 5 bases from V and 6 bases from J, with 10 bases in between. The CDR3 extends over 12 amino acids. The V gene's germline CDR1 is SEHNR and CDR2 FQNEAQ (reference sequence).

This clonotype was recorded at least ten times. The chain is built from TRBV19 and TRBJ2-7; 8 positions agree with TRBD2. CDR3 length: 15 amino acids. Germline lookup yields CDR1 LNHDA and CDR2 SQIVND (reference sequence). V lost 5 bases and J lost 2; bases outside the gene matches: 8. The DNA for the CDR3 is TGTGCCAGTAGTCCGCCGCGACTAGCGCCCTACGAGCAGTACTTC. It is translated as CASSPPRLAPYEQYF.

This clonotype was counted ten times or more. The J gene is TRBJ2-1, the V gene TRBV20-1; D ambiguous. This CDR3 contains 14 residues. The V and J ends lost 1 base and 8 bases respectively, with 15 bases between them. Germline loops: CDR1 DFQATT, CDR2 SNEGSKA (reference sequence). CDR3 residues: CSARGRHDLYEQFF. CDR3 bases: TGCAGTGCTAGAGGACGGCACGACCTCTATGAGCAGTTCTTC.

The rearrangement uses TRBV27 and TRBJ2-3; 7 bases fit TRBD1. CDR1 and CDR2 from the germline V gene are MNHEY and SMNVEV (reference sequence). V was pared by 6 bases and J by 2 bases, with 8 bases of the junction left unmatched. The CDR3 has 15 residues. The CDR3 sequence: CASRLGTATTDTQYF. In DNA, the CDR3 is TGTGCCAGCAGACTTGGGACAGCTACCACAGATACGCAGTATTTT.

This clonotype was detected ten times or more. The rearrangement uses TRBV28 and TRBJ1-1, with D possibly matching TRBD1 (5 bases). Germline V gives CDR1 MDHEN, CDR2 SYDVKM. The CDR3 is 12 amino acids. Trimming cost V 4 bases and J 3 bases, with 6 bases left between them. The CDR3 spells CASSWTYTEAFF. CDR3 bases: TGTGCCAGCAGTTGGACATACACTGAAGCTTTCTTT.

The gene calls are TRBV7-2 and TRBJ2-1; TRBD2 is a possible D gene (5 bases). V gave up 2 bases and J gave up 8 bases, with 22 bases separating them. The CDR3 runs to 17 residues. Germline V gives CDR1 SGHTA, CDR2 FQGNSA. The CDR3 protein is CASSLYWSIPFSDEQFF. CDR3 nucleotides: TGTGCCAGCAGCTTATACTGGAGTATTCCTTTTAGCGATGAGCAGTTCTTC.

This clonotype was seen repeatedly, ten times or more. The chain recombines TRBV12-3 or TRBV12-4 with TRBJ1-1, with unresolved D. This CDR3 has 13 residues. Trimming left V 6 bases short and J 3 bases short, with 11 bases between. This CDR3 is CASSLILYTEAFF. The CDR3 DNA follows: TGTGCCAGCAGCCTCATATTATACACTGAAGCTTTCTTT.

There are a few counts of this clonotype. The CDR3 coding sequence is TGTGCCAGCAGTTTATCACCCAGGATTGCCTACGAGCAGTACTTC. This gives the protein CASSLSPRIAYEQYF. The rearrangement links TRBV27 to TRBJ2-7; the D is unclear. CDR3 length: 15 residues. Germline V CDR1 and CDR2: MNHEY, SMNVEV (reference sequence). V was pared by 0 bases and J by 2 bases, with 11 bases between.

Note on this clonotype: This may be a read error: a much more frequent sequence differs by one nucleotide. The V call is TRBV12-5, the J call TRBJ2-1, with unresolved D. The CDR3 has 12 residues. V was shortened by 2 bases and J by 9 bases, with 8 bases between the two germline ends. Germline values: CDR1 LGHNT, CDR2 FRNRAP. The CDR3 nucleotides are TGTGCTAGTGGTTTGCCTCGTAGTGAGCAGTTCTTC. Translating gives CASGLPRSEQFF. Combining the CDR3 with reference TRBV12-5 and TRBJ2-1 gives the whole variable domain DARVTQTPRHKVTEMGQEVTMRCQPILGHNTVFWYRQTMMQGLELLAYFRNRAPLDDSGMPKDRFSAEMPDATLATLKIQPSEPRDSAVYFCASGLPRSEQFFGPGTRLTVL.

Concerning this clonotype: A much bigger clone sits one base away, suggesting this may be a read error. The chain joins TRBV28 to TRBJ2-6; D ambiguous. V was trimmed by 5 bases and J by 4 bases, leaving 15 bases between them. Germline CDR1 and CDR2: MDHEN and SYDVKM. CDR3 length equals 16 residues. CDR3 sequence reads: CASSPPDTTGANVLTF. Written as DNA, the CDR3 is TGTGCCAGCAGTCCCCCGGATACGACGGGGGCCAACGTCCTGACTTTC.

This clonotype was seen only a few times. With a much larger clone just one base away, this may be a read error. The chain joins TRBV4-3 to TRBJ2-7; D remains unclear. The length of the CDR3 is 14 residues. The germline CDR1 and CDR2 sequences are LGHNA and YSLEER. The CDR3: CASSLGPSSYGQYF. CDR3 DNA: TGCGCCAGCAGCCTTGGGCCCAGCTCCTACGGGCAGTACTTC.

This chain connects TRBV27 to TRBJ2-7; tentatively, D is TRBD1 (7 bases). This CDR3 has 14 residues. Trimming took 6 bases from V and 4 from J, leaving 16 bases between them. The germline V gene encodes CDR1 MNHEY and CDR2 SMNVEV (reference sequence). The CDR3 DNA reads as TGTGCCAGCAGCCGCGCGGGACAGCGGTACGAGCAGTACTTC. This encodes CASSRAGQRYEQYF.

Comments on this clonotype: This may come from a read error, since a much larger clone is one base off. The conserved final phenylalanine or tryptophan is absent from the CDR3, which likely points to a read error. The J gene is TRBJ1-1, the V gene TRBV6-1; possible D gene TRBD1, 6 bases. There are 12 residues in the CDR3. The germline V gene has CDR1 MNHNS and CDR2 SASEGT. The V end lost 6 bases, the J end lost 4 bases, and 9 bases lay between the germline ends. CDR3 loop: CASRDSFTEAFL. The CDR3 nucleotides are TGTGCCAGCAGGGACAGCTTCACTGAAGCTTTCCTT.

This clonotype was picked up many times. The J gene is TRBJ2-3, the V gene TRBV7-2; 9 nucleotides match TRBD2. Losses at the gene ends were 1 base for V and 5 bases for J; bases not matched to a gene: 4. Germline lookup yields CDR1 SGHTA and CDR2 FQGNSA. The CDR3 runs to 15 residues. The CDR3 DNA sequence: TGTGCCAGCAGCTTAGTCGGCGGGGGGGGAGATACGCAGTATTTT. It specifies CASSLVGGGGDTQYF.

This clonotype was detected many times. The rearrangement joins TRBV9 to TRBJ2-5; D uncertain. Deletions cut 0 bases from V and 1 base from J, with 10 bases between. CDR3 length equals 15 residues. The V gene's germline CDR1 is SGDLS and CDR2 YYNGEE. CDR3: CASSVDQRSQETQYF. DNA for the CDR3: TGTGCCAGCAGCGTAGATCAACGGTCCCAAGAGACCCAGTACTTC.

Many counts were recorded for this clonotype. This chain links TRBV5-6 with TRBJ2-5; 9 nucleotides agree with TRBD1. CDR1 is SGHDT and CDR2 is YYEEEE in the germline V gene. CDR3 length: 14 residues. V lost 4 bases, J lost 4 bases, and 5 bases stayed unmatched. The CDR3 DNA follows: TGTGCCAGCAGCATCGGGACAGGGCTAGAGACCCAGTACTTC. Its protein product is CASSIGTGLETQYF.